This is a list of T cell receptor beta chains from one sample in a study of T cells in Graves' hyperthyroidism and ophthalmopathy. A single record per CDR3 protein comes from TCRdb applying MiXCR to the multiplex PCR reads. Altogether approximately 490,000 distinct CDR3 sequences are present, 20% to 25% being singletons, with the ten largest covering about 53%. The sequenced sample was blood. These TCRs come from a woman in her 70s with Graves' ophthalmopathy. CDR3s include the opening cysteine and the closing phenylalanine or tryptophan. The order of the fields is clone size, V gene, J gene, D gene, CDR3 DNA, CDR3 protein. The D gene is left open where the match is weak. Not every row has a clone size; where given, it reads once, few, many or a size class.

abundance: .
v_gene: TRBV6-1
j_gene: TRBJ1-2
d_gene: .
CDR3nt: TGTGCCAGCAGCACCCCCGGGGTGGGGGCCAATTCCTACACCTTC
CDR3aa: CASSTPGVGANSYTF

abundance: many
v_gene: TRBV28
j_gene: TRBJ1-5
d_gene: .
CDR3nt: TGTGCCAGCAGCAGTGTGGGCTGGGGCAATCAGCCCCAGCATTTT
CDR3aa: CASSSVGWGNQPQHF

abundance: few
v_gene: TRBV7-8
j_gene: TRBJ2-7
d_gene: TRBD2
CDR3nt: TGTGCCAGCAGCTTACTAGCGGGAGCCCGCTCCTACGAGCAGTACTTC
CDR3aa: CASSLLAGARSYEQYF

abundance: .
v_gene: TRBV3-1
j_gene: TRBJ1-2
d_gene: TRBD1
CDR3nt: TGTGCCAGCAGCCCAACCCTTCTTAGGACAGGGACTAACTATGGCTACACCTTC
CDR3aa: CASSPTLLRTGTNYGYTF

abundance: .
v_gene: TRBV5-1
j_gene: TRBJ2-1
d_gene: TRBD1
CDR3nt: TGCGCCAGCAGCCCCGCAGGGGGTGGCTACAATGAGCAGTTCTTC
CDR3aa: CASSPAGGGYNEQFF

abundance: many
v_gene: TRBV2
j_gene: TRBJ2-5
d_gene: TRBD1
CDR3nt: TGTGCCAGCGCCCATTCGACAGGGAAAGAGACCCAGTACTTC
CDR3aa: CASAHSTGKETQYF

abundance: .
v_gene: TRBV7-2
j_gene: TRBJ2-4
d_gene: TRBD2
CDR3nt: TGTGCCAGCAGCGTTAGCGGGAGAAACATTCAGTACTTC
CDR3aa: CASSVSGRNIQYF

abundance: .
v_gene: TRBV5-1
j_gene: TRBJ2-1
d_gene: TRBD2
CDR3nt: TGCGCCAGCGGGACTAGCGGGAGGGCATACAATGAGCAGTTCTTC
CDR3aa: CASGTSGRAYNEQFF

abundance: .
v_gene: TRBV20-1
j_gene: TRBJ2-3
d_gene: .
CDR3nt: TGCAGTGCTCCCGGCGTGGGTGCGGAACTTGGAAGCACAGATACGCAGTATTTT
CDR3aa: CSAPGVGAELGSTDTQYF

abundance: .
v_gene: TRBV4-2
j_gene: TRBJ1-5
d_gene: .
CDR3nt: TGTGCCAGCAGCCGGGGGACTGATCCCGATCAGCCCCAGCATTTT
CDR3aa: CASSRGTDPDQPQHF

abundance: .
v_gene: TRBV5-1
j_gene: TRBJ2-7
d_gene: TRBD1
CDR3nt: TGCGCCAGTAGTGACAGGGCGGGTTACGAGCAGTACTTC
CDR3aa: CASSDRAGYEQYF

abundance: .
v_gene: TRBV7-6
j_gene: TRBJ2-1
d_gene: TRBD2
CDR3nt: TGTGCCAGCAGCGCTACTAGCGGGAGCATATCCTACAATGAGCAGTTCTTC
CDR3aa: CASSATSGSISYNEQFF

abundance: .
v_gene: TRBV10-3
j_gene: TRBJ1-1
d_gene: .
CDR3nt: TGTGCCATCACTCCCGGGAGCACCGTGAACACTGAAGCTTTCTTT
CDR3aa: CAITPGSTVNTEAFF

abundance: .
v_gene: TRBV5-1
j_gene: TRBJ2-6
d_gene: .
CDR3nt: TGCGCCAGCAGCTCATCAGTCGTCTCTGGGGCCAACGTCCTGACTTTC
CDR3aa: CASSSSVVSGANVLTF

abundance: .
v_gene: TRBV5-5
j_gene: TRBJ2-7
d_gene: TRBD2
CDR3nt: TGTGCCAGCAGCCCGACGTCGGCTAGCGGGAACCAAGCCTACGAGCAGTACTTC
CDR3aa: CASSPTSASGNQAYEQYF

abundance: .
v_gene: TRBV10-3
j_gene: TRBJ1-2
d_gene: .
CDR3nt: TGTGCCATCAGTGAGTCGTTGGGGCCCATAAGTCACTATGGCTACACCTTC
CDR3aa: CAISESLGPISHYGYTF

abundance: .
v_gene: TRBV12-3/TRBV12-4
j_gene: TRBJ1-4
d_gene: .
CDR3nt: TGTGCCAGCAGTTCCCGGGAAAAACTGTTTTTT
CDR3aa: CASSSREKLFF

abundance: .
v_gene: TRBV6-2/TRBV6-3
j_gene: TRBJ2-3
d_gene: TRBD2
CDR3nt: TGTGCCAGCAGCCGGGGACTAGCGGGAGTTACGGGCACAGATACGCAGTATTTT
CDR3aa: CASSRGLAGVTGTDTQYF

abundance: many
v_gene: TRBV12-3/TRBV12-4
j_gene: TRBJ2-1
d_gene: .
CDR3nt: TGTGCCAGCAGTTTAGTGAGGGGAAGAGGGGGTGAGCAGTTCTTC
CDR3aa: CASSLVRGRGGEQFF

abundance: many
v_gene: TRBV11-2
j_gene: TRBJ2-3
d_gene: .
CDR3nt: TGTGCCAGCAGCTTAGAAGTGCCCACAGATACGCAGTATTTT
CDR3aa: CASSLEVPTDTQYF

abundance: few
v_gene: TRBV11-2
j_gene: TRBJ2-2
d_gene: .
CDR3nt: TGTGCCAGCAGCGGGGATTGGGGTTCCGGGGAGCTGTTTTTT
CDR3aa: CASSGDWGSGELFF

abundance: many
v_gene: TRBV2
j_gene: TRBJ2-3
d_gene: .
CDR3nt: TGTGCCAGCAGTGAAAGGGTCAACACAGATACGCAGTATTTT
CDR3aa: CASSERVNTDTQYF

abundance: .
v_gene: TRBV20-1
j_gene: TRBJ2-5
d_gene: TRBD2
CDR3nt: TGCAGTGCTATTGACTCTAGCGGAACACAAGAGACCCAGTACTTC
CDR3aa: CSAIDSSGTQETQYF

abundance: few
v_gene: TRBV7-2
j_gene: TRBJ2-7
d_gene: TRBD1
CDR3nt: TGTGCCAGCAGCTTGGGGGGCGGGACAGGTTTCTACGAGCAGTACTTC
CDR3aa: CASSLGGGTGFYEQYF

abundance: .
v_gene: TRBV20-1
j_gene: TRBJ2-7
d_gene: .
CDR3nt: TGCAGTGCTAGATCCACCGGGACCGTAATCTACGAGCAGTACTTC
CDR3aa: CSARSTGTVIYEQYF

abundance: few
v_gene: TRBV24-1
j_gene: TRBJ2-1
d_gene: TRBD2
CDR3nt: TGTGCCACCAGCCCTAGCGGGAGCAACTACAATGAGCAGTTCTTC
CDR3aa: CATSPSGSNYNEQFF

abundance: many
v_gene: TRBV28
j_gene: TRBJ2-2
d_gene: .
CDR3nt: TGTGCCAGCAGTTTATCTCAGGGCCTCACCGGGGAGCTGTTTTTT
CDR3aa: CASSLSQGLTGELFF

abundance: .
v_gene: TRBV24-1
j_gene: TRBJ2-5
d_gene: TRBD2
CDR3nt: TGTGCCACCAGTGATTTGGTCTTTGACGGGTCGGGGGGAGAGACCCAGTACTTC
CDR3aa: CATSDLVFDGSGGETQYF

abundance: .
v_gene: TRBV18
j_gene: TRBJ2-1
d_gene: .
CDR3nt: TGTGCCAGCTCATTGCGTTTCCTCCCCAATGAGCAGTTCTTC
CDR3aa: CASSLRFLPNEQFF

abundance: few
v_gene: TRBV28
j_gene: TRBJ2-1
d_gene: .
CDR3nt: TGTGCCAGCAGTTCGGGGGCCGGAACACACTACAATGAGCAGTTCTTC
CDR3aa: CASSSGAGTHYNEQFF

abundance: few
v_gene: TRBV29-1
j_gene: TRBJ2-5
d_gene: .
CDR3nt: TGCAGCTTCACCTCCGGGGCGGAAGAGACCCAGTACTTC
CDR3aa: CSFTSGAEETQYF

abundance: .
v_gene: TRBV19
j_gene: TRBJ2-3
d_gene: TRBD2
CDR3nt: TGTGCCAGTAGTGTGGCTAGCGGGAGTGGAGATACGCAGTATTTT
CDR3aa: CASSVASGSGDTQYF

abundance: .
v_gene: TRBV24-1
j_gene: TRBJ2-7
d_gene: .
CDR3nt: TGTGCCACCAGTGAAACGGGACGCATCTACGAGCAGTACTTC
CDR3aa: CATSETGRIYEQYF

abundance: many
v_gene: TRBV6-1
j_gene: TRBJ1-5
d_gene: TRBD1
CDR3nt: TGTGCCAGCAGGACAGGGCCTCATTGGCCCCAGCATTTT
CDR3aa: CASRTGPHWPQHF

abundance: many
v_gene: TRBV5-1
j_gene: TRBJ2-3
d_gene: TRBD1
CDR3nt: TGCGCCAGCAGCTCGGACAGGGCCACAGATACGCAGTATTTT
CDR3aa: CASSSDRATDTQYF

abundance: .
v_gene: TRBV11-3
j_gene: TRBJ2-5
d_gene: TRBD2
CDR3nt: TGTGCCAGCAGCTTAGCTGGTAGCGGGAGGGCCTGGGAGACCCAGTACTTC
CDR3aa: CASSLAGSGRAWETQYF

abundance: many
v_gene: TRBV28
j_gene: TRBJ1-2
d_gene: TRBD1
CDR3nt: TGTGCCAGCAGTTCGACAGGGGCTGAGCACTATGGCTACACCTTC
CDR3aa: CASSSTGAEHYGYTF

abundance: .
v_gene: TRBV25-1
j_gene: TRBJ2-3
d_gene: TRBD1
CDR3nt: TGTGCCAGCAGGCAGGGGGCCACTCCACAGGGCGCGCAGTATTTT
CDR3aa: CASRQGATPQGAQYF

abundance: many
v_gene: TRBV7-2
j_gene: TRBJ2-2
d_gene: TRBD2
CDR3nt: TGTGCCAGCAGCGGGGGACTAGCGGGAACCGGGGAGCTGTTTTTT
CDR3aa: CASSGGLAGTGELFF

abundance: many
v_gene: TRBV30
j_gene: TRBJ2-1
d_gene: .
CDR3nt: TGTGCCTGGAGATTAGCGGCAGGGAATGAGCAGTTCTTC
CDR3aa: CAWRLAAGNEQFF

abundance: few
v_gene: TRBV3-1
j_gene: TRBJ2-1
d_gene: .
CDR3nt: TGTGCCAGCAGCTATGTAAGGGCCAATGAGCAGTTCTTC
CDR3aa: CASSYVRANEQFF

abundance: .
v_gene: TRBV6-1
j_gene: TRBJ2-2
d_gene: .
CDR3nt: TGTGCCACCAGGGGGGGAGCCAGTATCGGGGAGCTGTTTTTT
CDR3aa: CATRGGASIGELFF

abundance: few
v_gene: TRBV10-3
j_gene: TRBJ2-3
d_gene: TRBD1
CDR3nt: TGTGCCATCAGGGACAGGGAAACAGATACGCAGTATTTT
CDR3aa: CAIRDRETDTQYF

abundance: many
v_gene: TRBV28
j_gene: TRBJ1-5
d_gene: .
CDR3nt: TGTGCCAGCAGTTTAACGTCCAGGGGACGGCCCCAGCATTTT
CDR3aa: CASSLTSRGRPQHF

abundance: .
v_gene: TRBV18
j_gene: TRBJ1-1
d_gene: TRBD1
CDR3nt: TGTGCCAGCTCACCAAACCAGGGGGACACTGAAGCTTTCTTT
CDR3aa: CASSPNQGDTEAFF

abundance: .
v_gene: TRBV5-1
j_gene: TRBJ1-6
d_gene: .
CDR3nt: TGCGCCAGCAGCTTAGATGGGGCTAGTAATTCACCCCTCCACTTT
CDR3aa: CASSLDGASNSPLHF

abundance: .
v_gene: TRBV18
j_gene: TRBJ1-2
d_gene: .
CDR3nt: TGTGCCAGCAGTGAAGGGGTTACCGGCTACACCTTC
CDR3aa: CASSEGVTGYTF

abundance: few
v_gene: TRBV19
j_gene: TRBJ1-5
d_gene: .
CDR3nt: TGTGCCAGCCGGGACGCCCGCAATCAGCCCCAGCATTTT
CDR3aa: CASRDARNQPQHF

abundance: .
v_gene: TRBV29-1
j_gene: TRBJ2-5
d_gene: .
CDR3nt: TGCAGCGGGGTTCCGGGACCTTCGGGCCAAGAGACCCAGTACTTC
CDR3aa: CSGVPGPSGQETQYF

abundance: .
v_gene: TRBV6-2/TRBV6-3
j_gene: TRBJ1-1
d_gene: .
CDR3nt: TGTGCCAGCAACCCCCCGGGGACAATTGTCGGTGCTGAAGCTTTCTTT
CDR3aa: CASNPPGTIVGAEAFF